What follows describes a single TCR beta chain. What it binds is not known. This sample is drawn from a study of CD8 T cells in Susac syndrome. The study, taken as a whole, reports: The study admitted that it had a relatively small number of individuals in its TCR sequencing and HLA analysis.

From blood CD8+ and CD4+ T cells, the TCR beta chain was sequenced. Healthy donors acted as controls, with matching for age and sex. After extraction with the RNeasy kit, roughly 0.45 to 1 ug of the RNA was reverse transcribed using random hexamers. Across 54 Vbeta and 13 Jbeta, TCR beta CDR3 was amplified with immunoSEQ multiplex PCR. TCRdb independently ran MiXCR on the immunoSEQ multiplex PCR reads; one entry per CDR3 protein. The sample lists 55,000 to 70,000 distinct CDR3 sequences, around 93% occurring once. CDR3 length equals 11 residues. Germline V CDR1 and CDR2: SGHTA, FQGNSA. V was trimmed by 8 bases and J by 9 bases, leaving 11 bases between them.

The receptor was isolated from a human donor in good health. J is TRBJ2-1 and V is TRBV7-2; the D is unclear. Sequenced input: CD8+ T cells from PBMCs. Written as DNA, the CDR3 is TGTGCCAGCCGCTGGGTAGGTGAGCAGTTCTTC. This sequence encodes CASRWVGEQFF.